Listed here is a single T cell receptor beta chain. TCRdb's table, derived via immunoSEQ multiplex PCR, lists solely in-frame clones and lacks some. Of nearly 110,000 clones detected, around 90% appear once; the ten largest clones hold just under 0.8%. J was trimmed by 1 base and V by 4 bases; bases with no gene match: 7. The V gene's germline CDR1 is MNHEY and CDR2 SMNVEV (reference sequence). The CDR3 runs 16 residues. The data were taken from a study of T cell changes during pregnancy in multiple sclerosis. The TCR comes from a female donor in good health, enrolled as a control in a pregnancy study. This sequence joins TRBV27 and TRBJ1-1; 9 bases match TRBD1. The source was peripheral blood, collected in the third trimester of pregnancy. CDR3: CASSSPTGGANTEAFF. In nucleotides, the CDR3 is TGTGCCAGCAGTTCTCCCACAGGGGGCGCGAACACTGAAGCTTTCTTT.